By sample fraction, the clone carrying this TCR beta chain is large. Its antigen is still unknown. V was clipped by 8 bases and J by 3 bases; unmatched bases: 8. The germline V gene encodes CDR1 LNHDA and CDR2 SQIVND (reference sequence). The CDR3 contains 15 residues. TCRdb's copy holds only in-frame clones and misses some; the assay was immunoSEQ multiplex PCR. The data hold more than 1,000 clones, with about a fifth observed a single time. This sample is drawn from a study of T cells in localized non-small cell lung cancer. Study conclusions and caveats: Uninvolved adjacent lung showed higher T cell clonality than tumor.

This sequence originates from a man aged 40 to 69 with stage I squamous cell lung carcinoma. The input for sequencing was normal lung tissue next to the tumor, taken before any cancer treatment. The chain uses TRBV19 and TRBJ1-3; TRBD1 matches 9 bases. The DNA for the CDR3 is TGTGCCAGTGACCTTGGACAGGGGATTGGAAACACCATATATTTT. Its translation is CASDLGQGIGNTIYF. The variable domain in full, with the rest retrieved from reference TRBV19 and TRBJ1-3, is DGGITQSPKYLFRKEGQNVTLSCEQNLNHDAMYWYRQDPGQGLRLIYYSQIVNDFQKGDIAEGYSVSREKKESFPLTVTSAQKNPTAFYLCASDLGQGIGNTIYFGEGSWLTVV.